The sample holds many counts of the clone carrying this TCR beta chain. Its target is not known. Researchers took RNA transcripts and amplified the TCR beta CDR3 regions from them. First-round RT-PCR of the TCR CDR3 relied on the HTBI primer set. TCRdb redid the calling of the multiplex PCR reads with MiXCR, one entry per CDR3 protein. Of some 500,000 distinct CDR3 sequences detected, 24% appear once; the ten largest clones hold about 10%. Germline CDR1 MDHEN, CDR2 SYDVKM. Trimming stripped 7 bases from V and 1 base from J, with 16 bases between. This CDR3 spans 15 amino acids. These data originate in a study of T cells in Graves' hyperthyroidism and ophthalmopathy. Exclusion of a patient resulted from uncontrolled infection, other autoimmune disease, pregnancy or lactation. Study outcomes and limitations: Most thyroid clonotypes with frequency above 0.001 were detected in blood.

The chain couples TRBV28 to TRBJ1-1, with D maybe TRBD1 (6 bases). The sample was blood. This clonotype was obtained from a woman aged 30 to 39 with Graves' ophthalmopathy. CDR3 DNA: TGTGCCAGCACGGAGGGGGGAGACAGGAACACTGAAGCTTTCTTT. This codes for CASTEGGDRNTEAFF.